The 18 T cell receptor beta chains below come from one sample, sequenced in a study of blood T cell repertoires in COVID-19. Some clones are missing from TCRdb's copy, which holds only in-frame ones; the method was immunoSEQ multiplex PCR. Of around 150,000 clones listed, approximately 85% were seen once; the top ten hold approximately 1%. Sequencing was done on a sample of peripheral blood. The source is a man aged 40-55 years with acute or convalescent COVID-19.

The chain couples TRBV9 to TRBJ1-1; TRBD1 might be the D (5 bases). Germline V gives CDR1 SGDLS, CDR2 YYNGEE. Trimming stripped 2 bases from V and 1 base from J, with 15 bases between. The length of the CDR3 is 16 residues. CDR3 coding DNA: TGTGCCAGCAGCGTGGGGGGGACGACTTCGAACACTGAAGCTTTCTTT. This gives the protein CASSVGGTTSNTEAFF.

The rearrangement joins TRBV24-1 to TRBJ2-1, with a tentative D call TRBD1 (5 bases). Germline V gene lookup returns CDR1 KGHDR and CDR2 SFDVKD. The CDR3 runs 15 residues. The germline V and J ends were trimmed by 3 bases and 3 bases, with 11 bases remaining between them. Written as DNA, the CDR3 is TGTGCCACCAGTGATCGACAGACCCTCTACAATGAGCAGTTCTTC. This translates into CATSDRQTLYNEQFF.

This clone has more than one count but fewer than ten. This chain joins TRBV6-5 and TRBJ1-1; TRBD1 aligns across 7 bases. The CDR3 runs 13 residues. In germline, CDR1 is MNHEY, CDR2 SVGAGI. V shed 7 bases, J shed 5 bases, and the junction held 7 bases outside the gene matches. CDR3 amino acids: CASIRGSLTEAFF. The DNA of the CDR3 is TGTGCCAGCATCAGGGGGAGTTTGACTGAAGCTTTCTTT.

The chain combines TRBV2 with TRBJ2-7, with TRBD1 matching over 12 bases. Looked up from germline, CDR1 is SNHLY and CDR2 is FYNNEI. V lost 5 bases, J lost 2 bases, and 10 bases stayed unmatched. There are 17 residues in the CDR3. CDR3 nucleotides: TGTGCCAGCAGTTCCGTAGGGGGACAGGGGGCCCCCTACGAGCAGTACTTC. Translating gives CASSSVGGQGAPYEQYF.

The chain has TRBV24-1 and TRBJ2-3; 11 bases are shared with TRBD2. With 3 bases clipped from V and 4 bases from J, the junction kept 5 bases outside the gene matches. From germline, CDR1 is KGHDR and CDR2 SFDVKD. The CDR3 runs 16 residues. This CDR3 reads CATSDNSGGASDTQYF. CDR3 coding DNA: TGTGCCACCAGTGATAATAGCGGGGGGGCCTCAGATACGCAGTATTTT.

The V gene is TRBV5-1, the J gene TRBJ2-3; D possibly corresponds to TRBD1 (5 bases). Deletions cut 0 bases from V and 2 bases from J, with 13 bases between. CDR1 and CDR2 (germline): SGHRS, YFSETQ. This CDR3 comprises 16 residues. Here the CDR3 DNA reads TGCGCCAGCAGCTTGGTAGGTGGGGCCATCACAGATACGCAGTATTTT. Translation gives CASSLVGGAITDTQYF.

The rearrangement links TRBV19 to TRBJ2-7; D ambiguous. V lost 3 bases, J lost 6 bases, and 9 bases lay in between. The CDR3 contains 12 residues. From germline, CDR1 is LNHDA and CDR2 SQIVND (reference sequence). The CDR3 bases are TGTGCCAGTAGTATTTGGAGTGGCGAGCAGTACTTC. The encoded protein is CASSIWSGEQYF.

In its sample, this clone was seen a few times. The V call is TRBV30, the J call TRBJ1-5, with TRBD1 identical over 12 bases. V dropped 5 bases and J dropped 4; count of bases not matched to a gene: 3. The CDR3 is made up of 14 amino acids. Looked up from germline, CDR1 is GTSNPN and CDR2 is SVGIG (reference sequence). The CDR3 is CAWGTGGFNQPQHF. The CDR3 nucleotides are TGTGCCTGGGGGACAGGGGGCTTTAATCAGCCCCAGCATTTT.

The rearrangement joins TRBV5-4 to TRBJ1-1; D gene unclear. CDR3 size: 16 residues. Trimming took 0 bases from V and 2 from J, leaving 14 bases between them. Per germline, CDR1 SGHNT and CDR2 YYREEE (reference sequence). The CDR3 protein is CASSLESLPGNTEAFF. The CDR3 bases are TGTGCCAGCAGCTTGGAAAGCCTTCCAGGCAACACTGAAGCTTTCTTT. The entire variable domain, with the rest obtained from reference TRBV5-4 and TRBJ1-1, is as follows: ETGVTQSPTHLIKTRGQQVTLRCSSQSGHNTVSWYQQALGQGPQFIFQYYREEENGRGNFPPRFSGLQFPNYSSELNVNALELDDSALYLCASSLESLPGNTEAFFGQGTRLTVV.

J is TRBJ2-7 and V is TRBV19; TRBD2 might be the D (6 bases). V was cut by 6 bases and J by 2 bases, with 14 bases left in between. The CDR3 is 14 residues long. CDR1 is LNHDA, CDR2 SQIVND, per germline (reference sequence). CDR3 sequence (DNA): TGTGCCAGTAGAAAATCGGGGGAAACCTACGAGCAGTACTTC. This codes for CASRKSGETYEQYF.

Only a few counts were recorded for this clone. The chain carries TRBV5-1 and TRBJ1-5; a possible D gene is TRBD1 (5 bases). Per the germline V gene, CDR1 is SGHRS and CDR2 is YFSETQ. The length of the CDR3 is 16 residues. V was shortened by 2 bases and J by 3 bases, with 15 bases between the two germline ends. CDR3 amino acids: CASSFVDGGVNQPQHF. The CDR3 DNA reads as TGCGCCAGCAGCTTCGTCGATGGAGGGGTCAATCAGCCCCAGCATTTT.

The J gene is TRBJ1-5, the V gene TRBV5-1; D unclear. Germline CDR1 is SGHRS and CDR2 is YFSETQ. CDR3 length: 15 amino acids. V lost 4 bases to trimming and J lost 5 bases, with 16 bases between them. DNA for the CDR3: TGCGCCAGCAGCGTACTCCCGGGCGGGGATCAGCCCCAGCATTTT. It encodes CASSVLPGGDQPQHF.

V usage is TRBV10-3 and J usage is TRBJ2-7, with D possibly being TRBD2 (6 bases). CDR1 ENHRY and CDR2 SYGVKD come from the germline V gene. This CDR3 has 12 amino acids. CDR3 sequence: CAGGPSSYEQYF. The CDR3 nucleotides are TGTGCGGGAGGCCCAAGCTCCTACGAGCAGTACTTC.

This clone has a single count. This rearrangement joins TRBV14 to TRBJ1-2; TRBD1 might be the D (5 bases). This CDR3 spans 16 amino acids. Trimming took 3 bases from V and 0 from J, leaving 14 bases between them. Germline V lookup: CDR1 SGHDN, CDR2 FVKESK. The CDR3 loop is CASSHGGTGPNYGYTF. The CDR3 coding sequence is TGTGCCAGCAGCCACGGAGGGACGGGTCCTAACTATGGCTACACCTTC.

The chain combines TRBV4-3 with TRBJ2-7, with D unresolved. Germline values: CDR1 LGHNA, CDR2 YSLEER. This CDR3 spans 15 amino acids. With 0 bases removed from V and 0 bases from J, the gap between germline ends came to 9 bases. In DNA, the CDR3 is TGCGCCAGCAGCCAAGACAGACAAAGCTCCTACGAGCAGTACTTC. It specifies CASSQDRQSSYEQYF.

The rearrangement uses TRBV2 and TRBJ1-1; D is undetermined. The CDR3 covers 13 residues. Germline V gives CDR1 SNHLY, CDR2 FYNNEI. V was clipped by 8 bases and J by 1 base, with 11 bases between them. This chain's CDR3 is CASLAHPNTEAFF. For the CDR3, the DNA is TGTGCCAGCCTGGCACATCCGAACACTGAAGCTTTCTTT.

CDR3 loop: CASSLLQEGTEAFF. The CDR3 nucleotides are TGTGCCAGCAGTCTTCTACAGGAGGGCACTGAAGCTTTCTTT. The chain carries TRBV6-5 and TRBJ1-1; D perhaps matches TRBD1 (5 bases). This CDR3 is built from 14 residues. V lost 5 bases and J lost 4, with 14 bases in between. In germline, CDR1 is MNHEY, CDR2 SVGAGI.

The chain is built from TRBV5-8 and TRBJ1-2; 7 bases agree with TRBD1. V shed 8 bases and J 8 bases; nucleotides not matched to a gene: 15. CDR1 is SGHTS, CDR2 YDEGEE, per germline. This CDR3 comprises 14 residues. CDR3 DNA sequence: TGTGCCAGTCCCCCGGGACAGACTTTTATCGGCTACACCTTC. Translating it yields CASPPGQTFIGYTF.